Following are 5 T cell receptor beta chains from one sample sequenced in a study of shared clonotypes between healthy human individuals. Produced via immunoSEQ multiplex PCR; TCRdb's table is partial and in-frame only. The table includes 2 million to 3 million clones, approximately 93% detected once. Sequenced input: naive CD4+ T cells from PBMCs. Noted subset: CD45RA+ positively selected. The source of these receptors is a man aged 18 to 30 in good health. Some clones in this sample may be carry-over from other donors' samples.

The CDR3 DNA follows: TGTGCCAGCAGTTTATTGAATTCGTGGGGAGAGCAGTTCTTC. It encodes CASSLLNSWGEQFF. The chain has TRBV28 and TRBJ2-1, with no clear D. The CDR3 is 14 residues long. Trimming left V 1 base short and J 10 bases short, with 14 bases between. Germline lookup yields CDR1 MDHEN and CDR2 SYDVKM. The full variable domain, its missing parts supplied by reference TRBV28 and TRBJ2-1, is DVKVTQSSRYLVKRTGEKVFLECVQDMDHENMFWYRQDPGLGLRLIYFSYDVKMKEKGDIPEGYSVSREKKERFSLILESASTNQTSMYLCASSLLNSWGEQFFGPGTRLTVL.

This sequence joins TRBV5-4 and TRBJ2-7; the D call may be TRBD1 or TRBD2 (5 bases each). CDR3 length: 14 amino acids. CDR1 and CDR2 (germline): SGHNT, YYREEE (reference sequence). Trimming shortened V by 6 bases and J by 6 bases, and 19 bases separated the two germline ends. This CDR3 reads CASKTGAEPTEQYF. CDR3 nucleotide sequence: TGTGCCAGCAAAACCGGGGCCGAGCCCACCGAGCAGTACTTC.

The genes are TRBV7-9 and TRBJ2-3; TRBD2 might be the D (6 bases). Germline assignment: CDR1 SEHNR and CDR2 FQNEAQ (reference sequence). The germline V and J ends were trimmed by 4 bases and 4 bases, with 18 bases remaining between them. The CDR3 runs 16 residues. The CDR3 region has the DNA TGTGCCAGCAGCTACACCGGGAGCCAACACGCAGATACGCAGTATTTT. The encoded protein is CASSYTGSQHADTQYF. The whole variable domain, filled in from reference TRBV7-9 and TRBJ2-3, reads DTGVSQNPRHKITKRGQNVTFRCDPISEHNRLYWYRQTLGQGPEFLTYFQNEAQLEKSRLLSDRFSAERPKGSFSTLEIQRTEQGDSAMYLCASSYTGSQHADTQYFGPGTRLTVL.

Note on this clone: The sample carries other DNA sequences with the same CDR3. The CDR3 region is CASSPQDYGYTF. DNA of the CDR3: TGTGCCAGTAGTCCTCAGGACTATGGCTACACCTTC. This rearrangement joins TRBV19 to TRBJ1-2; no reliable D call. This CDR3 is 12 amino acids long. Per germline, CDR1 LNHDA and CDR2 SQIVND (reference sequence). V was shortened by 5 bases and J by 3 bases, with 7 bases between the two germline ends.

The table lists this clone with a count of one. This chain joins TRBV5-5 and TRBJ2-3; maybe TRBD1 (6 bases). This CDR3 is built from 15 residues. Germline CDR1 SGHKS, CDR2 YYEKEE (reference sequence). Deletions cut 4 bases from V and 2 bases from J, with 14 bases between. CDR3 DNA: TGTGCCAGCAGCCTCGGACAGACCCTCACAGATACGCAGTATTTT. Translation: CASSLGQTLTDTQYF.